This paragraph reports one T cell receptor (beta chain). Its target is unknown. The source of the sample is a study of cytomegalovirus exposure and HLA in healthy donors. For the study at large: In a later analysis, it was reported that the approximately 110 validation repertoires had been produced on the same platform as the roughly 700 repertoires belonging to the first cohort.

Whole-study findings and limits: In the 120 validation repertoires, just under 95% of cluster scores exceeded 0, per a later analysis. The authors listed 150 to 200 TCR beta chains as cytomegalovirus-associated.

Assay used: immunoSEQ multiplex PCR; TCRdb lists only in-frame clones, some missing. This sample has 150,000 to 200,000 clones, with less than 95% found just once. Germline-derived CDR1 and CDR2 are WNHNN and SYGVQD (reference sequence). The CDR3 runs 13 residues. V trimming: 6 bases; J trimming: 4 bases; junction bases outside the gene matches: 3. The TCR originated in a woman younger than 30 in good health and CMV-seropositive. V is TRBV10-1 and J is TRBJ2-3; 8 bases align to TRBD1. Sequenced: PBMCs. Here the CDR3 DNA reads TGCGCCAGCAGAAGACAGGGGTCAGATACGCAGTATTTT. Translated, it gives CASRRQGSDTQYF.